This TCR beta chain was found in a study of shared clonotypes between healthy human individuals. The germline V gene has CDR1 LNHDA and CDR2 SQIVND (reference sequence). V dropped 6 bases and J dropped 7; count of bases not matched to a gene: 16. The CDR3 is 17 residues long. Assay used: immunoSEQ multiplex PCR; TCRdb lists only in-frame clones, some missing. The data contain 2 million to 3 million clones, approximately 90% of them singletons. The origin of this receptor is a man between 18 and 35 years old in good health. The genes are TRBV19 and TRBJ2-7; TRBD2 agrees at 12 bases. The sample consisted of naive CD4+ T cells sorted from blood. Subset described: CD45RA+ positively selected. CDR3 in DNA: TGTGCCAGTAGGTCCCACTCCGGACTAGCGGGGAGAGGTGAGCAGTACTTC. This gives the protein CASRSHSGLAGRGEQYF.